The clone carrying this T cell receptor (beta chain) was seen at least ten times. The antigen remains unidentified. An equimolar mix of two oligonucleotides served as the beta constant-region primer for TRBC1 and TRBC2. Four rounds of PCR amplified the ligated cDNA using nested alpha and beta constant-region primers plus SP2. TCRdb re-analysed the UMI-ligation and nested PCR reads in MiXCR, keeping a single row per CDR3 protein. The sample has approximately 80,000 distinct CDR3 sequences, about 8.2% seen once. This specimen belongs to a study of naive and memory T cell subsets. Overall study results and limits: No ground truth validated the naive and memory repertoire findings. Diversity fell and Gini index rose from naive through CM, EM, EMRA. A clonotype means one alpha or beta sequence, not an alpha/beta pair.

V dropped 8 bases and J dropped 6 bases, with 11 bases sitting between them. The germline V gene encodes CDR1 MNHNY and CDR2 SVGAGI (reference sequence). This CDR3 has 12 amino acids. Sequential positive selection took CD4 T cells first, then CD8 T cells. V gene TRBV6-6 combines with J gene TRBJ2-1, with D possibly being TRBD1 or TRBD2 (5 bases each). This clonotype was sampled from a human donor in good health. The sequenced material came from naive CD8+ T cells from blood. CDR3 bases: TGTGCCAGCTTCGGGGCGGGCAATGAGCAGTTCTTC. This codes for CASFGAGNEQFF.